This record concerns one T cell receptor beta chain sequence. Its specificity is not known. This sample is drawn from a study of long-term antiretroviral therapy in people with HIV. Study-wide results and limits: Whereas controls had wider CDR3 length ranges, HIV repertoires had narrower ones. Clonal populations expanded prior to ART predominated within the repertoire at all time points.

Cryopreserved PBMC numbered about 0.9-11 million per sample before DNA extraction. Per the germline V gene, CDR1 is SGHNT and CDR2 is YYREEE (reference sequence). Trimming pared 3 bases from V and 1 base from J, leaving 9 bases between. The CDR3 has 14 amino acids. Sequencing relied on immunoSEQ assay v3.0, run at survey level. A target of about 40,000-55,000 T-cell genomes per sample was set for sequencing. The repertoire was sequenced with immunoSEQ multiplex PCR; TCRdb's copy has only in-frame clones and lacks some. In the table there are 20,000 to 25,000 clones, about 86% of which are singletons. This sequence was found in a man in his fifties or sixties with HIV. The chain joins TRBV5-4 to TRBJ2-3, with D possibly matching TRBD1 (5 bases). The material was unsorted PBMCs, obtained 1.2 years after starting antiretroviral therapy. The CDR3 DNA sequence: TGTGCCAGCAGCTCCGCGACAGGCACAGATACGCAGTATTTT. It translates to CASSSATGTDTQYF.